This TCR beta chain was recovered during a study of blood T cells in healthy people across ages. Combining a sample-barcoded 5' primer with a J-beta primer mix, a second PCR ran for roughly 6 to 12 cycles. Every sample returned 2.5 million or more CDR3-containing paired-end reads. MiXCR, run by TCRdb on the 5' RACE reads, gives a single entry per CDR3 protein. This table has around 1,000,000 distinct CDR3 sequences, about 23% appearing once. CDR3 length: 15 residues. Germline V gives CDR1 SEHNR, CDR2 FQNEAQ (reference sequence). J was trimmed by 3 bases and V by 3 bases; bases with no gene match: 5. These data also formed part of another study, on T cells of mothers and their children.

The sample taken for sequencing was blood. This receptor was taken from a girl aged 2-10 years in good health. This sequence joins TRBV7-9 and TRBJ2-5; TRBD2 aligns across 9 bases. CDR3 nucleotide sequence: TGTGCCAGCAGCTTGGGCGGGGGGGCTAAAGAGACCCAGTACTTC. Translated: CASSLGGGAKETQYF.